What follows are 12 T cell receptor beta chains derived from one specimen sequenced in a study of a mutant IDH1 vaccine in newly diagnosed glioma. These receptors' targets are unknown. Clones were read by immunoSEQ multiplex PCR, and TCRdb kept only the in-frame ones, dropping some. The sample gives 42,000 or so clones, around 83% of which show up once; 5.1% is in the top ten. Indicated time point: week 35, safety follow-up. Doses comprised 300 ug of mutant IDH1 20-mer peptide each, plus topical imiquimod. This specimen consisted of PBMCs, obtained from a glioma patient whose treatment included an IDH1 peptide vaccine. All receptors come from a woman in her forties or fifties with glioma.

The gene calls are TRBV6-1 and TRBJ2-3, with D possibly matching TRBD1 (5 bases). V was pared by 1 base and J by 3 bases, with 8 bases between. The germline gives CDR1 MNHNS, CDR2 SASEGT. The CDR3 length is 14 residues. The CDR3 DNA follows: TGTGCCAGCAGTGAAGGTGCAGGGACAGATACGCAGTATTTT. This translates into CASSEGAGTDTQYF.

J is TRBJ1-2 and V is TRBV7-8; D uncertain. CDR1 and CDR2 from the germline V gene are SGHVS and FQNEAQ. The CDR3 length is 13 residues. V lost 6 bases, J lost 1 base, and 9 bases lay in between. CDR3 protein: CASRPSHNYGYTF. The CDR3 bases are TGTGCCAGCAGGCCCTCTCATAACTATGGCTACACCTTC. Together with reference TRBV7-8 and TRBJ1-2, the CDR3 gives the full variable domain: GAGVSQSPRYKVAKRGQDVALRCDPISGHVSLFWYQQALGQGPEFLTYFQNEAQLDKSGLPSDRFFAERPEGSVSTLKIQRTQQEDSAVYLCASRPSHNYGYTFGSGTRLTVV.

The chain employs TRBV6-5 and TRBJ2-1; a weak D match, TRBD1 (5 bases). From germline, CDR1 is MNHEY and CDR2 SVGAGI. V gave up 5 bases and J gave up 7 bases, with 15 bases separating them. CDR3 size: 14 residues. DNA of the CDR3: TGTGCCAGCAGTCCCGGGTGGGGCCCTAATGAGCAGTTCTTC. Encoded protein: CASSPGWGPNEQFF.

This clone occurred once. In DNA, the CDR3 is TGTGCCAGCAGCGACGGGTTCCTTACTAGCACAGATACGCAGTATTTT. This encodes CASSDGFLTSTDTQYF. The chain links TRBV7-9 to TRBJ2-3; no firm D call. There are 16 residues in the CDR3. Germline-derived CDR1 and CDR2 are SEHNR and FQNEAQ (reference sequence). Trimming shortened V by 5 bases and J by 0 bases, and 15 bases separated the two germline ends.

This clone was observed a few times. This sequence joins TRBV29-1 and TRBJ1-1; D is unresolved. The germline CDR1 and CDR2 sequences are SQVTM and ANQGSEA. V lost 5 bases and J lost 3, with 16 bases in between. CDR3 size: 14 residues. CDR3 nucleotides: TGCAGCGTTCTCGACCCCCCTAGTGACACTGAAGCTTTCTTT. Translated, it gives CSVLDPPSDTEAFF.

This clone was seen a few times. The chain carries TRBV6-5 and TRBJ1-1; no clear D. The germline V and J ends were trimmed by 6 bases and 1 base, with 9 bases remaining between them. Germline V gives CDR1 MNHEY, CDR2 SVGAGI. The CDR3 is 13 residues long. CDR3 in amino acids: CASRVLGNTEAFF. In DNA form, the CDR3 reads TGTGCCAGCAGAGTGTTGGGGAACACTGAAGCTTTCTTT.

The chain combines TRBV7-3 with TRBJ1-2, with D perhaps matching TRBD1 (5 bases). CDR1 is SGHTA, CDR2 FQGTGA, per germline. V was shortened by 5 bases and J by 7 bases, with 14 bases between the two germline ends. This CDR3 spans 13 amino acids. The CDR3 is CASSNGGKGGYTF. CDR3 nucleotides: TGTGCCAGCAGCAACGGGGGGAAAGGTGGCTACACCTTC.

This clone was counted a single time. The chain joins TRBV5-1 to TRBJ2-7; 8 nucleotides match TRBD2. This CDR3 spans 14 amino acids. From germline, CDR1 is SGHRS and CDR2 YFSETQ. V shed 5 bases and J 7 bases; nucleotides not matched to a gene: 11. The chain's CDR3 is CASRVAGGPWEQYF. The CDR3 bases are TGCGCCAGCAGAGTGGCGGGGGGCCCATGGGAGCAGTACTTC.

The V gene is TRBV29-1, the J gene TRBJ1-4, with 9 bases matching TRBD1. Germline CDR1 and CDR2: SQVTM and ANQGSEA. This CDR3 region has 13 residues. The J segment lost 7 bases and the V segment lost 7 bases, leaving 7 bases of the junction unmatched. CDR3 region: CSAAHRGPEKLFF. CDR3 DNA sequence: TGCAGCGCCGCCCACAGGGGGCCTGAAAAACTGTTTTTT. Variable domain in full (rest from reference TRBV29-1 and TRBJ1-4): SAVISQKPSRDICQRGTSLTIQCQVDSQVTMMFWYRQQPGQSLTLIATANQGSEATYESGFVIDKFPISRPNLTFSTLTVSNMSPEDSSIYLCSAAHRGPEKLFFGSGTQLSVL.

The rearrangement uses TRBV29-1 and TRBJ2-7; 7 bases line up with TRBD1. This CDR3 is built from 14 residues. The germline gives CDR1 SQVTM, CDR2 ANQGSEA. Trimming cost V 4 bases and J 0 bases; bases outside gene matches: 6. CDR3 sequence: CSVVGDSLSYEQYF. CDR3 nucleotides: TGCAGCGTTGTTGGGGACAGTCTCTCCTACGAGCAGTACTTC.

This chain uses TRBV6-1 with TRBJ1-5; D is unclear. V lost 1 base, J lost 2 bases, and 3 bases lay in between. This CDR3 has 13 amino acids. CDR1 and CDR2 from the germline V gene are MNHNS and SASEGT. CDR3 coding DNA: TGTGCCAGCAGTGAAGGGCGCAATCAGCCCCAGCATTTT. It encodes CASSEGRNQPQHF.

The V gene is TRBV7-3, the J gene TRBJ2-1; D ambiguous. Per the germline V gene, CDR1 is SGHTA and CDR2 is FQGTGA. Trimming stripped 2 bases from V and 6 bases from J, with 11 bases between. This CDR3 is built from 14 residues. The CDR3 is CASSLSRIGNEQFF. CDR3 nucleotides: TGTGCCAGCAGCTTATCGCGGATAGGCAATGAGCAGTTCTTC.